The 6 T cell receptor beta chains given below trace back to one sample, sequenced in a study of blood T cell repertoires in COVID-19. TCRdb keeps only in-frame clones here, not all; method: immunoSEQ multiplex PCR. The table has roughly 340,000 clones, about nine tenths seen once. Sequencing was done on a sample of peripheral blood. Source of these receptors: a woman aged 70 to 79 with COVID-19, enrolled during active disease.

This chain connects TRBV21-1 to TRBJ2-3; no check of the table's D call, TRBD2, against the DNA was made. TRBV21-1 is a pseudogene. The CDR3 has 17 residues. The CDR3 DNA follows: TGTGCCAGCAGCAAAGAGACGGCGAGAGGGTTCACAGATACGCAGTATTTT. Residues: CASSKETARGFTDTQYF.

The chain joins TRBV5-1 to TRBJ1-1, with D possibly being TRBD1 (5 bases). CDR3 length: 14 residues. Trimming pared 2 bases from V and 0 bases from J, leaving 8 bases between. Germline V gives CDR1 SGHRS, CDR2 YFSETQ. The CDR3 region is CASSLDSLNTEAFF. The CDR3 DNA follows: TGCGCCAGCAGCTTAGACAGTTTGAACACTGAAGCTTTCTTT.

DNA of the CDR3: TGTGCCAGTAGTATAGATTCGACAGGGGGGAACACTGAAGCTTTCTTT. Translating gives CASSIDSTGGNTEAFF. The chain uses TRBV19 and TRBJ1-1; TRBD1 aligns across 9 bases. There are 16 residues in the CDR3. V was clipped by 0 bases and J by 1 base; unmatched bases: 3. Germline V gene sequence: CDR1 LNHDA, CDR2 SQIVND (reference sequence).

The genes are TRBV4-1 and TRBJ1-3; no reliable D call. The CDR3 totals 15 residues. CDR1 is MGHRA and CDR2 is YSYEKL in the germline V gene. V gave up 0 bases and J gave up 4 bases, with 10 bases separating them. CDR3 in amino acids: CASSQDRTSGNTIYF. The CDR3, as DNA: TGCGCCAGCAGCCAAGATAGAACTTCAGGAAACACCATATATTTT.

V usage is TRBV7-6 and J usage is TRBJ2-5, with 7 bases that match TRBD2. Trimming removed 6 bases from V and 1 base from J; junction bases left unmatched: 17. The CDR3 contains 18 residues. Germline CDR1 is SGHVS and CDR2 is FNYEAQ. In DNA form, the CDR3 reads TGTGCCAGCAGTTCCCCAGGGCGTGGGGGGGTTGGCCAAGAGACCCAGTACTTC. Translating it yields CASSSPGRGGVGQETQYF.

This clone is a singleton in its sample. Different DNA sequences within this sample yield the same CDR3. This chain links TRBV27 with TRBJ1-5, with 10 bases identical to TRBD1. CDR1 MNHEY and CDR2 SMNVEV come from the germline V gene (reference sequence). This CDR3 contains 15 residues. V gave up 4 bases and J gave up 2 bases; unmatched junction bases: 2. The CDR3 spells CASSSTGGGNQPQHF. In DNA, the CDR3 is TGTGCCAGCAGTTCGACAGGGGGCGGCAATCAGCCCCAGCATTTT.